The clone carrying this TCR beta chain was counted only a few times. Antigen: not known. This record belongs to a study of cytomegalovirus exposure and HLA in healthy donors. Findings and caveats of the study: Beyond CMV serostatus, there was no information to go on about immune exposure.

This CDR3 spans 15 amino acids. Germline CDR1 and CDR2: WSHSY and SAAADI. The V end was cut by 4 bases, the J end by 4 bases, with 16 bases between. The study ran its PCR with 60 Vbeta and 13 Jbeta primers. The protocol was immunoSEQ multiplex PCR, while the TCRdb copy is restricted to in-frame clones and leaves out a portion. The sample lists 95,000 to 100,000 clones; roughly three quarters were seen once. The sequenced sample consisted of PBMCs. The receptor was derived from a man aged 35-49 years in good health and CMV-seronegative. V is TRBV10-2 and J is TRBJ1-2, with D possibly matching TRBD1 (6 bases). The CDR3 DNA reads TGCGCCAGCAGTGTCCGGCAGGGGTCTGGCTATGGCTACACCTTC. It codes for CASSVRQGSGYGYTF.